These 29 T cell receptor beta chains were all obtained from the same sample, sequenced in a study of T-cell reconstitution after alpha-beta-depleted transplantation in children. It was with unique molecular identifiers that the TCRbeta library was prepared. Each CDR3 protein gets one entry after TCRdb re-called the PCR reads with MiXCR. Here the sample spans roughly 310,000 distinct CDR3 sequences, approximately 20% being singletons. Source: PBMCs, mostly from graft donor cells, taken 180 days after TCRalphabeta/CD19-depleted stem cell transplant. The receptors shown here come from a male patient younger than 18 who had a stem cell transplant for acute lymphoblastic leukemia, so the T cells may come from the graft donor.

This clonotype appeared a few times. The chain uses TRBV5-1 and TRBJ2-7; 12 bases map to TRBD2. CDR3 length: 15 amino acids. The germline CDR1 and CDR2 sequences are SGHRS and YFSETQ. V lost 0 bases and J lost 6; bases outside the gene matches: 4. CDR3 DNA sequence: TGCGCCAGCAGCTTGGTTGGACTAGCGGGAAGCGAGCAGTACTTC. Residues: CASSLVGLAGSEQYF.

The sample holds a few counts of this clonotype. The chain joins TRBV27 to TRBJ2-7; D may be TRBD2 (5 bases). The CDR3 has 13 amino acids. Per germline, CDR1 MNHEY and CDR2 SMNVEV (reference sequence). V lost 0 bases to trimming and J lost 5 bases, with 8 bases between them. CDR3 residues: CASSLSMEDEQYF. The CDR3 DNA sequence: TGTGCCAGCAGTTTATCGATGGAGGACGAGCAGTACTTC.

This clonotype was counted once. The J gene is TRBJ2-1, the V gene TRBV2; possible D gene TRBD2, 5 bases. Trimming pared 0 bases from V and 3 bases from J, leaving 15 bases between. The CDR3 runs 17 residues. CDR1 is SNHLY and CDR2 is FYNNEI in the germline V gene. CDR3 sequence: CASSEASGSWGYNEQFF. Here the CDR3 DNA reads TGTGCCAGCAGTGAAGCGAGCGGTTCCTGGGGCTACAATGAGCAGTTCTTC. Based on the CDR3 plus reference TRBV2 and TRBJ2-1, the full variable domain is EPEVTQTPSHQVTQMGQEVILRCVPISNHLYFYWYRQILGQKVEFLVSFYNNEISEKSEIFDDQFSVERPDGSNFTLKIRSTKLEDSAMYFCASSEASGSWGYNEQFFGPGTRLTVL.

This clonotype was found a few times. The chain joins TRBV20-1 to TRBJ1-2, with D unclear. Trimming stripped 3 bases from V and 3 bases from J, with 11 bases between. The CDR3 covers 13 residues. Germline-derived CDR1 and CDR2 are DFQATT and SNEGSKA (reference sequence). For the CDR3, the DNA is TGCAGTGCTAGCGTGATTCCTTACTATGGCTACACCTTC. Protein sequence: CSASVIPYYGYTF.

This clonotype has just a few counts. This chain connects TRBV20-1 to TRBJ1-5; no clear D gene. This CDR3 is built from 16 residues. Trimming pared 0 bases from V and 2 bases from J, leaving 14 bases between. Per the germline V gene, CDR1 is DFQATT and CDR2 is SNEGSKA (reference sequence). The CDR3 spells CSARDLFRAGNQPQHF. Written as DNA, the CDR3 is TGCAGTGCTAGAGATCTCTTTAGGGCGGGCAATCAGCCCCAGCATTTT.

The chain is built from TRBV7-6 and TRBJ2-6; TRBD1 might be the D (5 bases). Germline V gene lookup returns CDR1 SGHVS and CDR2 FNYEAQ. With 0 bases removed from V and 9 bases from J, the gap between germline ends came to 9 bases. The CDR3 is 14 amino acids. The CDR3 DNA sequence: TGTGCCAGCAGCTTAGCGCAGACAGACAACGTCCTGACTTTC. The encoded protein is CASSLAQTDNVLTF.

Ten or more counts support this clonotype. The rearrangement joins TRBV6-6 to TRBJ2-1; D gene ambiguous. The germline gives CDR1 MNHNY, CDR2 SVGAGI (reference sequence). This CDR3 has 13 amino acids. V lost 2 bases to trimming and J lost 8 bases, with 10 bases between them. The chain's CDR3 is CASSYGDFDEQFF. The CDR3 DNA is TGTGCCAGCAGTTACGGGGATTTCGATGAGCAGTTCTTC.

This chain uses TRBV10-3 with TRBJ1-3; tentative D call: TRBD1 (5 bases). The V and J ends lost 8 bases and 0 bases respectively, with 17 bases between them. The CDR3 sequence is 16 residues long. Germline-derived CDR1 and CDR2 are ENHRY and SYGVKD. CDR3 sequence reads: CAISFGGDFSGNTIYF. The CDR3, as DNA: TGTGCCATCTCTTTCGGGGGGGACTTCTCTGGAAACACCATATATTTT.

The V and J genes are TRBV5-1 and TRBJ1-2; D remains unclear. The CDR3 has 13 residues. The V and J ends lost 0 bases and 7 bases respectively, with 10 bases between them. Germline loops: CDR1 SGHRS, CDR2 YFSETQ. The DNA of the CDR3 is TGCGCCAGCAGCTTGGACGGTAGCGGTGGCTACACCTTC. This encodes CASSLDGSGGYTF.

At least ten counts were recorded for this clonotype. CDR3 residues: CASSPGQMNTEAFF. The CDR3 DNA sequence: TGTGCCAGCAGCCCCGGACAGATGAACACTGAAGCTTTCTTT. The rearrangement links TRBV7-9 to TRBJ1-1; TRBD1 is a possible D gene (6 bases). V was pared by 5 bases and J by 0 bases, with 10 bases between. The CDR3 totals 14 residues. In germline, CDR1 is SEHNR, CDR2 FQNEAQ (reference sequence).

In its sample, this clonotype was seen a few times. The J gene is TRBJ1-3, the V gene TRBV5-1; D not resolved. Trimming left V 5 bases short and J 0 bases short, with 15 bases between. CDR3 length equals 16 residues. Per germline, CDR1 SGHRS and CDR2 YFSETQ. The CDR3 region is CASSLGNSYSGNTIYF. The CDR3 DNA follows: TGCGCCAGCAGTCTTGGTAACAGCTACTCTGGAAACACCATATATTTT.

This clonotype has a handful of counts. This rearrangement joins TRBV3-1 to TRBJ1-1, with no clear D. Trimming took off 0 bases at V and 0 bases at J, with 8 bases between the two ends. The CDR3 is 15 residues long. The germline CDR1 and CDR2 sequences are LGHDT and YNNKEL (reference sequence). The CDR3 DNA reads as TGTGCCAGCAGCCAAGATTTGTCAGTGAACACTGAAGCTTTCTTT. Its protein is CASSQDLSVNTEAFF. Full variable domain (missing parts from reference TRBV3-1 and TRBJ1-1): DTAVSQTPKYLVTQMGNDKSIKCEQNLGHDTMYWYKQDSKKFLKIMFSYNNKELIINETVPNRFSPKSPDKAHLNLHINSLELGDSAVYFCASSQDLSVNTEAFFGQGTRLTVV.

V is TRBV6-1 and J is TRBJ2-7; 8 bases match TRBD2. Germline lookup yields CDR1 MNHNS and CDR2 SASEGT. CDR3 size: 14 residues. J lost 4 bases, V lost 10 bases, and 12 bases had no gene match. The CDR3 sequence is CAIWVGGELYEQYF. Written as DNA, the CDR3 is TGTGCCATCTGGGTCGGGGGGGAGCTATACGAGCAGTACTTC.

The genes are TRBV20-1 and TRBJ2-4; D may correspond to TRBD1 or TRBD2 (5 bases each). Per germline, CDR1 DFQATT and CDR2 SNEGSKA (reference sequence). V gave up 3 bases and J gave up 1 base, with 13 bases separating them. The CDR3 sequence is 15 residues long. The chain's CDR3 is CSASFGWGAKNIQYF. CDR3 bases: TGCAGTGCTAGTTTTGGGTGGGGGGCCAAAAACATTCAGTACTTC.

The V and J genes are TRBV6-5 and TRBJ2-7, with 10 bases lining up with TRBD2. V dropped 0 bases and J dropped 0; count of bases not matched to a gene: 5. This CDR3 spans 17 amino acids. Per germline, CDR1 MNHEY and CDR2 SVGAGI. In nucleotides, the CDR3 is TGTGCCAGCAGTTACTCGGTGGCTAGCGGGAGCTCCTACGAGCAGTACTTC. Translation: CASSYSVASGSSYEQYF.

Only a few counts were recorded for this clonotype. The CDR3 DNA sequence: TGTGCCAGCAAAACAGAAGGGAACCTCCAAGAGACCCAGTACTTC. The encoded protein is CASKTEGNLQETQYF. The gene calls are TRBV6-1 and TRBJ2-5; unclear D gene. Between the trimmed V and J ends, which lost 7 bases and 1 base, there was a span of 16 bases. The CDR3 has 15 residues. Germline CDR1 reads MNHNS; CDR2 reads SASEGT.

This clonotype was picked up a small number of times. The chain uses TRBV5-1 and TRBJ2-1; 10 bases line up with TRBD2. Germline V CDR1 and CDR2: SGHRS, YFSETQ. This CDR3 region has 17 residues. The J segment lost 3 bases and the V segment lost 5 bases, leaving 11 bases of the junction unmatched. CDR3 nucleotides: TGCGCCAGCAGTCCTCATGGACTAGCGGCCCGCTACAATGAGCAGTTCTTC. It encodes CASSPHGLAARYNEQFF.

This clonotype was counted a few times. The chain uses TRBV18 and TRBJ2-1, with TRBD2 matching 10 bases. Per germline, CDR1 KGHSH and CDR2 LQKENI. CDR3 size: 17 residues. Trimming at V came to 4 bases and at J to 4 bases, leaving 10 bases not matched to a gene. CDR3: CASSLNPGLATYNEQFF. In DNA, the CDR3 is TGTGCCAGCTCACTGAACCCGGGACTAGCGACGTACAATGAGCAGTTCTTC.

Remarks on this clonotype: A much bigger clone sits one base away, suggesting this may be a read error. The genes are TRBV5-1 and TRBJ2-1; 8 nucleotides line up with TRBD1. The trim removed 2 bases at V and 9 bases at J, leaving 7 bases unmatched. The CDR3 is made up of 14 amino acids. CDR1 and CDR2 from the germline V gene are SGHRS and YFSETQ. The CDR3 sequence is CASSFCDRGPEQFF. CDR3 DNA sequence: TGCGCCAGCAGCTTTTGTGACAGGGGTCCTGAGCAGTTCTTC.

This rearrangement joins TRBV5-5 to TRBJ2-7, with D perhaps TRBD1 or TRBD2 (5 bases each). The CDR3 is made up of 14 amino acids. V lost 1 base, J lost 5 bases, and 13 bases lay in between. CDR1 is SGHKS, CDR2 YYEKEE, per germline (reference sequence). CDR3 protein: CASSLYGGSHEQYF. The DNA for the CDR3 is TGTGCCAGCAGCTTGTATGGGGGTTCTCACGAGCAGTACTTC. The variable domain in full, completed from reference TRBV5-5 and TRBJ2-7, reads DAGVTQSPTHLIKTRGQQVTLRCSPISGHKSVSWYQQVLGQGPQFIFQYYEKEERGRGNFPDRFSARQFPNYSSELNVNALLLGDSALYLCASSLYGGSHEQYFGPGTRLTVT.

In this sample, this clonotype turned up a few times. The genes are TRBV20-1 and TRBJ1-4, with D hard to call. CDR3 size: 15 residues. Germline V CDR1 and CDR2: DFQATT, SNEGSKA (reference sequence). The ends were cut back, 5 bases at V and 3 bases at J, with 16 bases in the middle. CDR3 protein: CSAGSPGSPNEKLFF. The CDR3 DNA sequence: TGCAGTGCTGGTTCCCCGGGGTCCCCTAATGAAAAACTGTTTTTT.

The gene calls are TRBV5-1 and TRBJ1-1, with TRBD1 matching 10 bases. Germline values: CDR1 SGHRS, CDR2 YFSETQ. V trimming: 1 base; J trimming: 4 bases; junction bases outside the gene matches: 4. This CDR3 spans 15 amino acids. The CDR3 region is CASSLYGTGATEAFF. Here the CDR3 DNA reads TGCGCCAGCAGCTTGTACGGGACAGGGGCCACTGAAGCTTTCTTT.

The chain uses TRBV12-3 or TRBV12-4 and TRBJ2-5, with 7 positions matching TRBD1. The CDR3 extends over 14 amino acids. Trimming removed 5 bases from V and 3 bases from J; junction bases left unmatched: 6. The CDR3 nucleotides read TGTGCCAGCAGTCTAGGACAGGACAAAGAGACCCAGTACTTC. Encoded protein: CASSLGQDKETQYF.

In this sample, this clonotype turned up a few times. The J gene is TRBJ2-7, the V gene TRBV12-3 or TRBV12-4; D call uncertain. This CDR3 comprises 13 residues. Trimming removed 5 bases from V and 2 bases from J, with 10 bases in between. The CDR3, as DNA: TGTGCCAGCAGTCCTAGGGAACCCTACGAGCAGTACTTC. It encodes CASSPREPYEQYF.

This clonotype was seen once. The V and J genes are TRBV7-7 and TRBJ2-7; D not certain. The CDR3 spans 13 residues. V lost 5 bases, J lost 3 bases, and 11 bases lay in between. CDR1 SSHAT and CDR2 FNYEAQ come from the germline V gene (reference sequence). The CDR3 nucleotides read TGTGCCAGCAGCCCCACGACTGGCTACGAGCAGTACTTC. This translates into CASSPTTGYEQYF.

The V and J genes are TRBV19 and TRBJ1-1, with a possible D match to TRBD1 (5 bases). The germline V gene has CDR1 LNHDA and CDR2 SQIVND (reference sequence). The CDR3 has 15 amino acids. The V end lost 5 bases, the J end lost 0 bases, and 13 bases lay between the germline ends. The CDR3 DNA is TGTGCCAGTAGTCAGGGCTCCCCCTTGAACACTGAAGCTTTCTTT. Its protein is CASSQGSPLNTEAFF.

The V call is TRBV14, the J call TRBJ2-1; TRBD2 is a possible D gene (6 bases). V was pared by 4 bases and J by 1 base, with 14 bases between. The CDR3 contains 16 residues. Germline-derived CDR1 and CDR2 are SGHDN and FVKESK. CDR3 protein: CASSRIAAASYNEQFF. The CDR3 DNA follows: TGTGCCAGCAGCCGTATAGCGGCCGCTTCCTACAATGAGCAGTTCTTC.

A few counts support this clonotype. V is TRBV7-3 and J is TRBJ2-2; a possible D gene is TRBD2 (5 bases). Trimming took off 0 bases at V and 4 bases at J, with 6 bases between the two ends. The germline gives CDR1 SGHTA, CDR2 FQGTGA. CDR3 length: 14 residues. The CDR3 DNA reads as TGTGCCAGCAGCTTAACACGGGGCACCGGGGAGCTGTTTTTT. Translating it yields CASSLTRGTGELFF.

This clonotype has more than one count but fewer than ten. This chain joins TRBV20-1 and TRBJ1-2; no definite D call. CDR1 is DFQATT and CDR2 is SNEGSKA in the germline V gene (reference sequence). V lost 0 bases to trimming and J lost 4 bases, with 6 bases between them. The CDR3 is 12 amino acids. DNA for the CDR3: TGCAGTGCTAGAGATCAAGTCTATGGCTACACCTTC. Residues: CSARDQVYGYTF.